The entry below gives a single T cell receptor (beta chain) sequence along with its context. This specimen comes from a study of blood T cell repertoires in COVID-19. Study in general: The study drew acute and convalescent COVID-19 samples from the United States, Italy and Spain. In each case, the material was cDNA or gDNA derived from T cells, B-cell-depleted T cells, or PBMCs.

Individuals aged roughly 18 to 95 years were recruited from 24 US areas. After removal of 4 bases from V and 2 bases from J, the junction contained 6 bases not matched to a gene. This CDR3 is 16 amino acids long. Germline V gene data show CDR1 as SGHNT and CDR2 as YYREEE (reference sequence). In the authors' methods: Nucleated cell counts were estimated from reference gene primer amplification. The repertoire was sequenced with immunoSEQ multiplex PCR; TCRdb's copy has only in-frame clones and lacks some. V and J calls and clone size are as listed in that table; D and trimming were resolved from the DNA. The sample shows 350,000 to 450,000 clones, about nine tenths of them seen only once.

J is TRBJ2-7 and V is TRBV5-4, with 13 bases that match TRBD2. Sequences were obtained from PBMCs or T cells enriched from blood (not recorded which). This TCR was recovered from a woman in her forties who had been exposed to COVID-19. The CDR3 spells CASSNGGLAGAYEQYF. CDR3 bases: TGTGCCAGCAGCAACGGAGGACTAGCGGGAGCCTACGAGCAGTACTTC.